These T cell receptor beta chains were read from a single sample in a study of blood T cell repertoires in COVID-19. The repertoire was sequenced with immunoSEQ multiplex PCR; TCRdb's copy has only in-frame clones and lacks some. The sample consists of tens of thousands of clones, around 86% of them appearing once. The sequencing input was peripheral blood. These receptors came from a human donor in a cohort sampled during active COVID-19. Each CDR3 is given with its conserved first and last residue. The listing skips clone size in some rows; elsewhere it reads once, few, many or a size class.

v_call	j_call	clone_size	cdr3_aa
TRBV9	TRBJ2-1	-	CASSVGWWLTYNEQFF
TRBV27	TRBJ1-5	-	CASSRHYNQPQHF
TRBV5-6	TRBJ2-3	-	CASTQQWANTDTQYF
TRBV3-1/TRBV3-2	TRBJ2-5	-	CASSPPARTSSGTQYF
TRBV7-9	TRBJ1-5	-	CASSLNSQPQHF
TRBV2	TRBJ2-3	-	CAPGGREYTDTQYF
TRBV20-1	TRBJ1-6	medium-sized	CSASRRGNNSPLHF
TRBV29-1	TRBJ2-3	-	CSVDRVGTDTQYF
TRBV6-6	TRBJ2-3	-	CASRTSGSTDTQYF
TRBV4-2	TRBJ2-7	-	CASSQDRLGYEQYF
TRBV5-1	TRBJ2-7	-	CASSLDLGGGLAGRSSYEQYF
TRBV4-1	TRBJ2-2	few	CASSRGLAGEAGELFF
TRBV25-1	TRBJ1-2	-	CASSEAGWGNYGYTF
TRBV28	TRBJ1-4	-	CASQYPGKASNEKLFF
TRBV5-4	TRBJ2-2	-	CASSLGGKGRVTGELFF
TRBV6-1	TRBJ2-3	-	CASSEAGRLAFTDTQYF
TRBV7-9	TRBJ1-6	-	CASSIDRALGSPLHF
TRBV6-1	TRBJ1-6	-	CASSEIRGQHSPLHF
TRBV19	TRBJ2-7	-	CASRRQGMSPYEQYF
TRBV2	TRBJ2-3	-	CASLAELTDTQYF
TRBV12-5	TRBJ2-1	few	CASGHGHYNEQFF
TRBV5-1	TRBJ2-7	-	CASSPTGGEGGYEQYF
TRBV29-1	TRBJ2-3	-	CSSITSGRTDTQYF
TRBV2	TRBJ2-1	-	CASSERSLGRGFGEQFF
TRBV18	TRBJ1-1	-	CASSLRGLNTEAFF
TRBV7-2	TRBJ2-5	-	CASSLAGGQQETQYF
TRBV3-1/TRBV3-2	TRBJ1-5	once	CASSQDFGRPQHF
TRBV5-1	TRBJ2-1	-	CASTETYNEQFF
TRBV24-1	TRBJ1-5	once	CATSRGGNQPQHF
TRBV7-8	TRBJ1-5	few	CASSQGPRTGTNQPQHF
TRBV15	TRBJ2-2	-	CATSGPEGQGLGWELFF
TRBV19	TRBJ2-3	-	CASSSGPAQYF
TRBV5-1	TRBJ2-7	-	CASSLLAEAYEQYF
TRBV10-1	TRBJ2-5	-	CASSDELRETQYF
TRBV4-1	TRBJ2-2	-	CASSQDWLATNTGELFF
TRBV27	TRBJ2-1	-	CASRYSGTGFNEQFF
TRBV11-2	TRBJ2-1	-	CASSILAGVEYNEQFF
TRBV28	TRBJ2-7	-	CASSGRASYEQYF
TRBV6-6	TRBJ2-4	few	CASSHRTGGYYF
TRBV29-1	TRBJ1-3	-	CSVKHGGRNTIYF
TRBV28	TRBJ2-3	-	CASRGLVGDRISTDTQYF
TRBV24-1	TRBJ1-4	once	CATSEPIPGQGTNEKLFF
TRBV7-6	TRBJ2-1	-	CASSRAGFPYNEQFF
TRBV18	TRBJ2-7	-	CASSPLVTGSHEQYF
TRBV11-3	TRBJ2-7	few	CASSLSGFDEQYF
TRBV11-2	TRBJ1-4	-	CASSPLGRDGEKLFF
TRBV5-6	TRBJ2-1	-	CASSLVTEPTYNEQFF
TRBV5-1	TRBJ2-7	few	CASMDSGSYEQYF
TRBV28	TRBJ2-5	-	CASSFPRAETQYF
TRBV5-8	TRBJ2-1	-	CATTPGGGASYNEQFF
TRBV18	TRBJ2-7	-	CASSPTMTFSSYEQYF
TRBV2	TRBJ2-2	few	CASRTGWELFF
TRBV27	TRBJ2-7	-	CASRGLAGGQYEQYF